Here is one T cell receptor beta chain with its context. This sample stems from a study of T cells expressing NK-cell markers. The CDR3 is 13 residues long. Germline V gene lookup returns CDR1 SGHAT and CDR2 FQNNGV. From the 5' RACE reads, TCRdb lists one entry per CDR3 protein and no DNA. Reported are some 460,000 distinct CDR3 sequences; the ten largest clones contain roughly 1.4%. The receptor was isolated from a woman between 45 and 60 years old in good health. The specimen was blood T cells: a sorted CD56 or NKG2C T cell subset, CD4+ or CD8+ T cells, or bulk PBMC T cells (not recorded which). This rearrangement joins TRBV11-2 to TRBJ2-5; the D call of TRBD1 rests on TCRdb alone, since no DNA is present to check it. Here the CDR3 reads CASSSSGTGVEYF.